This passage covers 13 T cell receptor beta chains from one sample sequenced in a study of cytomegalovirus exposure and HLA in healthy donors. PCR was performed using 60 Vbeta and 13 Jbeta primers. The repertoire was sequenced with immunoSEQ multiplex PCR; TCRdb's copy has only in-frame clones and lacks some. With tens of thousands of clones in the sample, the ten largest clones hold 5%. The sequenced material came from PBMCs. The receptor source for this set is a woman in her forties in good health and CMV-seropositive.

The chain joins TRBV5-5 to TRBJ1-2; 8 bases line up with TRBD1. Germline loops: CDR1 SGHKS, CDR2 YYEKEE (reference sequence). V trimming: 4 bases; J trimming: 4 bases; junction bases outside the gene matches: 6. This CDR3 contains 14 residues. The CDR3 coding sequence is TGTGCCAGCAGCCTGGGACAGGCAGGCTATGGCTACACCTTC. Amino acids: CASSLGQAGYGYTF.

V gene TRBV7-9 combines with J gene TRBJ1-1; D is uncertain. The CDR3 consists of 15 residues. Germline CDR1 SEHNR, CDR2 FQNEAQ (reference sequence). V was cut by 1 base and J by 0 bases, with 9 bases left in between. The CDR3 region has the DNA TGTGCCAGCAGCTTAGTCACGGGAATGAACACTGAAGCTTTCTTT. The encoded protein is CASSLVTGMNTEAFF.

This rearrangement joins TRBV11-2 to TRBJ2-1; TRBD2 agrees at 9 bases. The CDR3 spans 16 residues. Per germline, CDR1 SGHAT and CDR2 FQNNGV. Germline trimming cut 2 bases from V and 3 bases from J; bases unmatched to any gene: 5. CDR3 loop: CASSLSSGTNYNEQFF. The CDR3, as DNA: TGTGCCAGCAGCTTATCTAGCGGGACCAACTACAATGAGCAGTTCTTC.

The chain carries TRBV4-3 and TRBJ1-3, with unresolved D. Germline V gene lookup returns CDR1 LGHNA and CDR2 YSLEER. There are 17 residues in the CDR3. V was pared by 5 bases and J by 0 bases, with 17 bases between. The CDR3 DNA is TGCGCCAGCAGCTCCCACCCATCGGGTACCTCTGGAAACACCATATATTTT. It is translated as CASSSHPSGTSGNTIYF.

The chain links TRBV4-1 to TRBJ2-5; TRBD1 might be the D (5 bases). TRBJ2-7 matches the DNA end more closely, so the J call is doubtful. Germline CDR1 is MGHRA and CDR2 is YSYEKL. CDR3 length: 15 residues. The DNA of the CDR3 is TGCGCCAGCAGCCAAGAAGTACAAGGTAGGGGCGAGCAGTACTTC. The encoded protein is CASSQEVQGRGEQYF.

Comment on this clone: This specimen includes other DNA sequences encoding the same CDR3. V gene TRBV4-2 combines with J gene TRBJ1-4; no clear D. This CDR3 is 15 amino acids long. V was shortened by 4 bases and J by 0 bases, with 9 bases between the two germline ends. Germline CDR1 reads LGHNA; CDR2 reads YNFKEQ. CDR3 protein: CASSRPGATNEKLFF. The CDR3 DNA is TGTGCCAGCAGCCGTCCGGGAGCAACTAATGAAAAACTGTTTTTT.

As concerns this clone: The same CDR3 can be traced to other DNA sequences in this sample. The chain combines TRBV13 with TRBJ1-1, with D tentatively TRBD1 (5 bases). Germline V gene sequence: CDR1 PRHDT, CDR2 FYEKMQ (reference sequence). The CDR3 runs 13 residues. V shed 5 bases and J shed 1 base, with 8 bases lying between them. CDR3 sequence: CASSPRGNTEAFF. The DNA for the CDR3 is TGTGCCAGCAGCCCAAGGGGGAACACTGAAGCTTTCTTT.

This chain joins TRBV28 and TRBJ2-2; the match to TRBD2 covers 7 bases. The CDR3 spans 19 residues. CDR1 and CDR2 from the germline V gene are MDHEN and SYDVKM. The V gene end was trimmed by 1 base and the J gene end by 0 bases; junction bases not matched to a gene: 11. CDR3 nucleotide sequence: TGTGCCAGCAGTTTATTGGGGGGGATCCGACCTACGAACACCGGGGAGCTGTTTTTT. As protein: CASSLLGGIRPTNTGELFF.

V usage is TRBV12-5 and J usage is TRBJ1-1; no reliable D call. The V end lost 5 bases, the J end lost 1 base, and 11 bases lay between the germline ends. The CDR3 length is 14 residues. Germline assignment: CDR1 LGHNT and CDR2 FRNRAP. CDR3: CASGPPTENTEAFF. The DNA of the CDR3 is TGTGCTAGTGGTCCCCCGACTGAGAACACTGAAGCTTTCTTT.

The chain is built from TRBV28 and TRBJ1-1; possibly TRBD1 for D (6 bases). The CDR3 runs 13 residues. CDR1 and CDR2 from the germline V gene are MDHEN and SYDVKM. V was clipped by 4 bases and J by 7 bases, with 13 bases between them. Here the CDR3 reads CASSYPGTNEAFF. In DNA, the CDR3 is TGTGCCAGCAGTTACCCCGGGACAAATGAAGCTTTCTTT.

CDR3 nucleotide sequence: TGTGCCAGCAGCCTCTCGGGGACCGGGGAGCTGTTTTTT. Its translation: CASSLSGTGELFF. The chain couples TRBV9 to TRBJ2-2, with D perhaps TRBD2 (5 bases). V lost 4 bases and J 5 bases, leaving 9 bases between the germline ends. The germline CDR1 and CDR2 sequences are SGDLS and YYNGEE. The CDR3 contains 13 residues.

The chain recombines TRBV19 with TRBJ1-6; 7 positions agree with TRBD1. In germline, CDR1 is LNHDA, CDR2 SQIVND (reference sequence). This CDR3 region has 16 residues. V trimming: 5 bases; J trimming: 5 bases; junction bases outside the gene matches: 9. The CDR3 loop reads CASSVLGQSNNSPLHF. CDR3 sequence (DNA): TGTGCCAGTAGTGTCTTGGGACAGTCCAATAATTCACCCCTCCACTTT.

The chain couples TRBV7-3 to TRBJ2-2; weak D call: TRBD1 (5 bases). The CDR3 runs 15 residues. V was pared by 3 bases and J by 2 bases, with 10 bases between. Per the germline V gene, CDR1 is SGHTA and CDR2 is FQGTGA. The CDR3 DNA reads TGTGCCAGCAGCTTTCAGGGCCCTAACACCGGGGAGCTGTTTTTT. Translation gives CASSFQGPNTGELFF.